Here is one TCR beta chain with its context. Its antigen is currently unknown. The data were taken from a study of cytomegalovirus exposure and HLA in healthy donors. Study in general: From around 180 million T cells, an earlier analysis saw roughly 120 million unique TCR beta sequences.

The PCR had 60 Vbeta and 13 Jbeta primers. Sequencing used immunoSEQ multiplex PCR; TCRdb keeps in-frame clones, though not all of them. The repertoire consists of approximately 150,000 clones, with over 80% occurring once and the leading ten covering about 3.7%. CDR3 length: 17 residues. Study-level results: The authors enumerated 150 to 200 TCR beta chains as linked to cytomegalovirus. A later analysis found most CMV-associated TCR beta chains apparently HLA-restricted.

The source is a male donor in good health and CMV-seronegative. This chain connects TRBV21-1 to TRBJ2-1; the DNA was not compared with TRBD1, the D call given in the table. TRBV21-1 is an annotated pseudogene. The specimen sequenced was PBMCs. CDR3 residues: CASSKEWGQGVYNEQFF. Here the CDR3 DNA reads TGTGCCAGCAGCAAAGAGTGGGGACAGGGTGTATACAATGAGCAGTTCTTC.